Described below is a single T cell receptor (beta chain) sequence and its context. The antigen is not known. The entry originates in a study of cytomegalovirus exposure and HLA in healthy donors. About the study: HLA-typed donors were the source of around 80 million unique TCRs, which an early data release held.

V was clipped by 5 bases and J by 6 bases; unmatched bases: 8. The CDR3 totals 16 residues. Germline V gene lookup returns CDR1 SGHAT and CDR2 FQNNGV. The primer mix had 60 Vbeta and 13 Jbeta primers. Generated by immunoSEQ multiplex PCR, the TCRdb table keeps only in-frame clones and is missing some. The data contain some 130,000 clones, approximately 80% of them seen just once; the ten biggest clones take up 2.5% to 4%. Regarding the study as a whole: The authors later found TCR association rates varying by HLA locus, with DRB1 most and HLA-C fewest. The study labeled more than 150 TCR beta chains cytomegalovirus-associated. Sequences of the TCR beta chain were said to predict the HLA-A and HLA-B alleles of most subjects accurately.

The sequenced sample consisted of PBMCs. This sequence joins TRBV11-2 and TRBJ2-2; 11 bases fit TRBD2. This clonotype was sampled from a man in his forties in good health and CMV-seronegative. CDR3: CASSPTSGRWAGELFF. In DNA form, the CDR3 reads TGTGCCAGCAGCCCCACTAGCGGGAGATGGGCCGGGGAGCTGTTTTTT.